One and the same sample provided the 10 T cell receptor beta chains below, sequenced in a study of blood T cell repertoires in COVID-19. Libraries were prepared by immunoSEQ multiplex PCR; TCRdb keeps only in-frame clonotypes and omits some of them. The sample shows some 130,000 clones, approximately 80% of them seen only once. The sequencing sample was made of peripheral blood. All receptors come from a man aged 55 to 70 who had recovered from COVID-19.

The chain links TRBV3-1 (or the pseudogene TRBV3-2) to TRBJ2-1; 9 positions match TRBD1. Germline CDR1 and CDR2: LGHDT and YNNKEL (reference sequence). The V segment lost 0 bases and the J segment 5 bases; nucleotides outside the gene matches: 5. The CDR3 has 16 amino acids. The CDR3 reads CASSQDMTGGDNEQFF. CDR3 bases: TGTGCCAGCAGCCAAGATATGACAGGGGGGGACAATGAGCAGTTCTTC.

This clone occurred once. The chain has TRBV6-9 and TRBJ2-7, with a weak D call TRBD2 (5 bases). Germline V gene lookup returns CDR1 MNHGY and CDR2 SVAAGI. The CDR3 runs 14 residues. Trimming removed 2 bases from V and 6 bases from J, with 14 bases in between. CDR3 residues: CASSYVPGFGEQYF. The DNA for the CDR3 is TGTGCCAGCAGTTATGTTCCGGGGTTTGGCGAGCAGTACTTC.

For the CDR3, the DNA is TGTGCCAGCACCGGAGGGTCGACCGAGCAGTACTTC. It yields the protein CASTGGSTEQYF. The chain couples TRBV3-1 (or the pseudogene TRBV3-2) to TRBJ2-7; possible D gene TRBD2, 6 bases. With 7 bases removed from V and 6 bases from J, the gap between germline ends came to 13 bases. Germline V gives CDR1 LGHDT, CDR2 YNNKEL (reference sequence). There are 12 residues in the CDR3.

This clone has just a few counts. The V call is TRBV4-2, the J call TRBJ2-6; the D gene is possibly TRBD1 (6 bases). CDR3 size: 15 residues. Trimming cost V 0 bases and J 10 bases, with 13 bases left between them. CDR1 and CDR2 (germline): LGHNA, YNFKEQ. CDR3 loop: CASSQEQGTTNVLTF. CDR3 coding DNA: TGTGCCAGCAGCCAAGAACAGGGCACCACGAACGTCCTGACTTTC.

CDR3 in amino acids: CASSQDTGNRNTIYF. CDR3 bases: TGCGCCAGCAGCCAAGATACCGGGAACAGAAACACCATATATTTT. V is TRBV4-3 and J is TRBJ1-3; D gene uncertain. V was clipped by 0 bases and J by 5 bases, with 11 bases between them. This CDR3 is 15 amino acids long. Germline CDR1 is LGHNA and CDR2 is YSLEER.

The rearrangement uses TRBV18 and TRBJ1-2; D uncertain. This CDR3 has 14 amino acids. The germline gives CDR1 KGHSH, CDR2 LQKENI. Trimming left V 3 bases short and J 11 bases short, with 19 bases between. CDR3 sequence: CASSPVAGDSGYTF. The CDR3 DNA reads as TGTGCCAGCTCACCCGTTGCCGGGGATTCAGGTTACACCTTC.

This clone was seen just once. The chain is built from TRBV27 and TRBJ1-1; 8 positions match TRBD1. V lost 5 bases, J lost 1 base, and 6 bases stayed unmatched. Per germline, CDR1 MNHEY and CDR2 SMNVEV (reference sequence). CDR3 length: 15 residues. The CDR3 DNA sequence: TGTGCCAGCAGTCACCCCGGGACAGGGAACACTGAAGCTTTCTTT. This sequence encodes CASSHPGTGNTEAFF.

The chain employs TRBV11-3 and TRBJ2-3, with 7 bases matching TRBD1. Looked up from germline, CDR1 is SGHNT and CDR2 is YENEEA. The V gene end was trimmed by 6 bases and the J gene end by 4 bases; junction bases not matched to a gene: 10. CDR3 length: 15 residues. The CDR3 loop reads CASSQQGKGPDTQYF. The CDR3 nucleotides read TGTGCCAGCAGTCAACAGGGGAAGGGCCCAGATACGCAGTATTTT. Filled out from reference TRBV11-3 and TRBJ2-3, the complete variable domain reads EAGVVQSPRYKIIEKKQPVAFWCNPISGHNTLYWYLQNLGQGPELLIRYENEEAVDDSQLPKDRFSAERLKGVDSTLKIQPAELGDSAVYLCASSQQGKGPDTQYFGPGTRLTVL.

This clone came up a few times. CDR3 DNA: TGTGCCAGCAGTGCAGCTAGCGGGGGGCGGGAGACCCAGTACTTC. It is translated as CASSAASGGRETQYF. The chain recombines TRBV6-1 with TRBJ2-5, with 11 bases that match TRBD2. Germline V lookup: CDR1 MNHNS, CDR2 SASEGT. The CDR3 runs to 15 residues. Losses at the gene ends were 4 bases for V and 5 bases for J; bases not matched to a gene: 6.

This clone was seen a single time. The V gene is TRBV29-1, the J gene TRBJ2-7, with TRBD2 as a possible D gene (5 bases). The CDR3 totals 14 residues. With 3 bases removed from V and 2 bases from J, the gap between germline ends came to 14 bases. From germline, CDR1 is SQVTM and CDR2 ANQGSEA. The CDR3 protein is CSVDTGYDAYEQYF. DNA of the CDR3: TGCAGCGTTGATACGGGGTACGATGCCTACGAGCAGTACTTC.